This T cell receptor (beta chain) was obtained from a study of CD8 T cells in Susac syndrome. An input of 0.5 to 1 ug of RNA was subjected to reverse transcription using random hexamers. MiXCR, run by TCRdb on the immunoSEQ multiplex PCR reads, gives a single entry per CDR3 protein. The table has 150,000 to 200,000 distinct CDR3 sequences, roughly 94% seen once. CDR1 and CDR2 (germline): SGDLS, YYNGEE. The CDR3 spans 15 residues. The V gene lost 0 bases and the J gene lost 5 bases, with 12 bases spanning the gap. The sequencing sample was made of CD8+ T cells from PBMCs. The TCR sequence derives from a human donor with Susac syndrome. V gene TRBV9 combines with J gene TRBJ1-5; D gene uncertain. CDR3: CASSVAPGPYQPQHF. The CDR3 DNA sequence: TGTGCCAGCAGCGTAGCCCCAGGACCCTATCAGCCCCAGCATTTT. Looking up the rest from reference TRBV9 and TRBJ1-5 gives the full variable domain: DSGVTQTPKHLITATGQRVTLRCSPRSGDLSVYWYQQSLDQGLQFLIQYYNGEERAKGNILERFSAQQFPDLHSELNLSSLELGDSALYFCASSVAPGPYQPQHFGDGTRLSIL.